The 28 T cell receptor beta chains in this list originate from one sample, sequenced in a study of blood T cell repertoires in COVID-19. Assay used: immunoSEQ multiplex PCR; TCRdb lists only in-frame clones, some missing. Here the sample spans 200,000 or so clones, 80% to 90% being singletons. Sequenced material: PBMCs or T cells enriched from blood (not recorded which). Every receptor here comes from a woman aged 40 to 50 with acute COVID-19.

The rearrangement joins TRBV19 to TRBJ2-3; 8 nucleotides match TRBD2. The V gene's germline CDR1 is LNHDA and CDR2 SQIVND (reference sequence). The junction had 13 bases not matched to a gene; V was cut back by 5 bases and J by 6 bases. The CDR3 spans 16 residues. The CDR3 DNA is TGTGCCAGTAGTTATAACACCGCGGGGGGCCGCGATACGCAGTATTTT. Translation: CASSYNTAGGRDTQYF.

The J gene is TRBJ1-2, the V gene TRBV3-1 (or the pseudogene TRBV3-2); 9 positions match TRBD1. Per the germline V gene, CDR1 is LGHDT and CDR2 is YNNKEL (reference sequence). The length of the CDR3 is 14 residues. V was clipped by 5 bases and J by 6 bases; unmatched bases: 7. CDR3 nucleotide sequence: TGTGCCAGCAGCGAAGGACAGGGGAGGGATGGCTACACCTTC. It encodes CASSEGQGRDGYTF.

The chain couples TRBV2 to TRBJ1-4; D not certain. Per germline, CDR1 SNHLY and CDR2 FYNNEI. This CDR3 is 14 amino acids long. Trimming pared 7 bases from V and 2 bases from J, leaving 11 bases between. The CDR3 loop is CASTRGQTNEKLFF. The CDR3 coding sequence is TGTGCCAGCACCCGAGGGCAGACTAATGAAAAACTGTTTTTT.

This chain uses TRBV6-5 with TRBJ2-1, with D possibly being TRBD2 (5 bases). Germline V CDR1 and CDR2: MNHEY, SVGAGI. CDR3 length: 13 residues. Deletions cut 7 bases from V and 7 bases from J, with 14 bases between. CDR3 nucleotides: TGTGCCAGCACCGGACTCCTCCCGAATGAGCAGTTCTTC. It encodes CASTGLLPNEQFF.

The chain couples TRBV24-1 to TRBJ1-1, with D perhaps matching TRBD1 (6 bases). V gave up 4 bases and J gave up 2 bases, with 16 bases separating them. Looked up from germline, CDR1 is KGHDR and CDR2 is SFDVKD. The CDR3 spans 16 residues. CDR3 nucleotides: TGTGCCACCAGTGAGTCGGACAGTGGGATAAACACTGAAGCTTTCTTT. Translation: CATSESDSGINTEAFF.

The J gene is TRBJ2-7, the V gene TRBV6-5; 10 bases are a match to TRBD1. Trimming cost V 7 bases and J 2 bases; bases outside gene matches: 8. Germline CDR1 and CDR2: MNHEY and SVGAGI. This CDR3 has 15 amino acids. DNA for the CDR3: TGTGCCAGCAAAACGGGACAGGGGATTACCTACGAGCAGTACTTC. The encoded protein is CASKTGQGITYEQYF.

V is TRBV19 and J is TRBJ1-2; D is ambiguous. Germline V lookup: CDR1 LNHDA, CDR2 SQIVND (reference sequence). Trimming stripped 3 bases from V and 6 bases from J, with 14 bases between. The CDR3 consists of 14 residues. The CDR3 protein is CASSISGLSNGYTF. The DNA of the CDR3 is TGTGCCAGTAGTATCTCCGGGTTGTCGAATGGCTACACCTTC.

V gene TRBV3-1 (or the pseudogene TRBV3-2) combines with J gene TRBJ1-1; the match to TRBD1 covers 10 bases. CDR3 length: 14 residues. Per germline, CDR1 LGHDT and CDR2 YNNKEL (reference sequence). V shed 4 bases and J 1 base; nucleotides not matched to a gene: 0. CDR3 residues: CASSRTGGNTEAFF. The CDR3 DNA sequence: TGTGCCAGCAGCCGGACAGGGGGGAACACTGAAGCTTTCTTT.

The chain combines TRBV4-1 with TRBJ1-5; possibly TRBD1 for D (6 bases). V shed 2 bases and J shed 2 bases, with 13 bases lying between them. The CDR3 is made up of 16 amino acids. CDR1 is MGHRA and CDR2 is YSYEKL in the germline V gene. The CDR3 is CASSQFDAGGNQPQHF. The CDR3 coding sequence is TGCGCCAGCAGCCAATTCGATGCAGGGGGCAATCAGCCCCAGCATTTT.

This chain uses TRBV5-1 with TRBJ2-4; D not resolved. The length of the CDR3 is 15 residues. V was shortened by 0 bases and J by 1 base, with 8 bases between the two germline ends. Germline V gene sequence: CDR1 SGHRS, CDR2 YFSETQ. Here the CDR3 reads CASSLGALAKNIQYF. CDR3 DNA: TGCGCCAGCAGCTTGGGGGCTCTGGCCAAAAACATTCAGTACTTC. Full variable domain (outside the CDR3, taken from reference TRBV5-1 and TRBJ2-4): KAGVTQTPRYLIKTRGQQVTLSCSPISGHRSVSWYQQTPGQGLQFLFEYFSETQRNKGNFPGRFSGRQFSNSRSEMNVSTLELGDSALYLCASSLGALAKNIQYFGAGTRLSVL.

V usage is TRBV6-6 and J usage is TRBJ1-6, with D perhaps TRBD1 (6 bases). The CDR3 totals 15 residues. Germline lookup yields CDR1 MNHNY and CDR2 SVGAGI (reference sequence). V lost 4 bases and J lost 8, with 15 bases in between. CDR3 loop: CASSSNRASDSPLHF. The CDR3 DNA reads TGTGCCAGCAGTTCAAACAGGGCCTCGGATTCACCCCTCCACTTT.

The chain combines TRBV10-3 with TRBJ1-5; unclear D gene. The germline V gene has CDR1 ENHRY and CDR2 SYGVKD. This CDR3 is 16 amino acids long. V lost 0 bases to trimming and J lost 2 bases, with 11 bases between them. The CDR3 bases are TGTGCCATCAGTGAGTCGTCGATCACTGGCAATCAGCCCCAGCATTTT. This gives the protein CAISESSITGNQPQHF.

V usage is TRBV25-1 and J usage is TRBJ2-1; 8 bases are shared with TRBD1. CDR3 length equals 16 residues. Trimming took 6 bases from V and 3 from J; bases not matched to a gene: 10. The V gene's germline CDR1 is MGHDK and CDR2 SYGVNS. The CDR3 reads CASSADRGRIYNEQFF. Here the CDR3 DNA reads TGTGCCAGCAGCGCAGACAGGGGACGGATCTACAATGAGCAGTTCTTC.

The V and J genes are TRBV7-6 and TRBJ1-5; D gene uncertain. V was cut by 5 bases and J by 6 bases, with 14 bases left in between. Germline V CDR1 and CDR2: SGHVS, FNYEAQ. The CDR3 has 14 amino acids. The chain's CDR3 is CASSPSEGSQPQHF. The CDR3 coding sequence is TGTGCCAGCAGCCCATCGGAGGGAAGTCAGCCCCAGCATTTT.

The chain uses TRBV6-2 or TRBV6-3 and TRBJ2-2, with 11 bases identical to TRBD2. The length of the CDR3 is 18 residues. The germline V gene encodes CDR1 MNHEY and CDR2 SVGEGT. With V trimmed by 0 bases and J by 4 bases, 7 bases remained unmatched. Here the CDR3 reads CASSYSHPLAGGTGELFF. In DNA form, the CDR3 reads TGTGCCAGCAGTTACTCCCACCCCCTAGCGGGGGGCACCGGGGAGCTGTTTTTT.

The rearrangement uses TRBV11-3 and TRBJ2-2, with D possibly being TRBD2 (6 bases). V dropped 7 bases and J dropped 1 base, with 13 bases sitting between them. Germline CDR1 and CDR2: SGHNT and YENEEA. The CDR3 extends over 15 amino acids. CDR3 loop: CASIIRDLNTGELFF. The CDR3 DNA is TGTGCCAGCATCATCCGGGACTTGAACACCGGGGAGCTGTTTTTT.

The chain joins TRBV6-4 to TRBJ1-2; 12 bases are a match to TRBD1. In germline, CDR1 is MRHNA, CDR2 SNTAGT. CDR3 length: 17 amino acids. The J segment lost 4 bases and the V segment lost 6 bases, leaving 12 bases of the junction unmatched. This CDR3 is CASSQRGDRGRLYGYTF. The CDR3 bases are TGTGCCAGCAGCCAAAGGGGGGACAGGGGGCGCCTCTATGGCTACACCTTC.

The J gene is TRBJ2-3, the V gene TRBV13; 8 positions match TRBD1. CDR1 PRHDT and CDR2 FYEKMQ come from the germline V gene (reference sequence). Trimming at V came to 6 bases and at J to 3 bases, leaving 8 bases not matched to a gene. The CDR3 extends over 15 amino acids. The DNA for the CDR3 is TGTGCCAGCAGGGAAACAGGGGGACGAACAGATACGCAGTATTTT. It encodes CASRETGGRTDTQYF.

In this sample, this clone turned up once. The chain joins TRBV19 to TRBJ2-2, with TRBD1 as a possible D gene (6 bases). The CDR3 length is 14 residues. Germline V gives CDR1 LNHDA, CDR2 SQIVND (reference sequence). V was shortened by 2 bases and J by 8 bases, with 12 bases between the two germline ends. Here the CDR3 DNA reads TGTGCCAGTAGTATACAGGGGATTGGTGGGGAGCTGTTTTTT. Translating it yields CASSIQGIGGELFF.

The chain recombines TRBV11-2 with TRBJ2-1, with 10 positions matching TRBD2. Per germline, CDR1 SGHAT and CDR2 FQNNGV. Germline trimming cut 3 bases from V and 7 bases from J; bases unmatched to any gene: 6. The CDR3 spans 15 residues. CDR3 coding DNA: TGTGCCAGCAGCTTGCAACTAGCGGGACTTAATGAGCAGTTCTTC. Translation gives CASSLQLAGLNEQFF.

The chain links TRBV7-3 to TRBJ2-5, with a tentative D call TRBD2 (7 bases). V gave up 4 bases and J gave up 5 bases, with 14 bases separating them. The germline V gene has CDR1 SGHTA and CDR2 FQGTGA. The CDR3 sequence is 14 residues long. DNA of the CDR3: TGTGCCAGCAGCTGGGGGGGCCGCCCGGAGACCCAGTACTTC. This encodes CASSWGGRPETQYF.

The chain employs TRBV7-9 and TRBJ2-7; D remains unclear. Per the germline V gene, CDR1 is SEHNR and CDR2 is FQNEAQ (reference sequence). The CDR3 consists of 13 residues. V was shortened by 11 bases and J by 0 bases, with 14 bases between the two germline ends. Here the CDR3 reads CASVQESSYEQYF. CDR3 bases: TGTGCCTCCGTCCAGGAATCCTCCTACGAGCAGTACTTC. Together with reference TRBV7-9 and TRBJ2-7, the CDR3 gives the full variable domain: DTGVSQNPRHKITKRGQNVTFRCDPISEHNRLYWYRQTLGQGPEFLTYFQNEAQLEKSRLLSDRFSAERPKGSFSTLEIQRTEQGDSAMYLCASVQESSYEQYFGPGTRLTVT.

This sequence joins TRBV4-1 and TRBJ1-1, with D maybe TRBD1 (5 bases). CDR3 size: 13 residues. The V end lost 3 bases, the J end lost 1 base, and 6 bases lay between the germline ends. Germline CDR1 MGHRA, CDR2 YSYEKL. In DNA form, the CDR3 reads TGCGCCAGCAGCCACAGGGAGAACACTGAAGCTTTCTTT. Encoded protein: CASSHRENTEAFF.

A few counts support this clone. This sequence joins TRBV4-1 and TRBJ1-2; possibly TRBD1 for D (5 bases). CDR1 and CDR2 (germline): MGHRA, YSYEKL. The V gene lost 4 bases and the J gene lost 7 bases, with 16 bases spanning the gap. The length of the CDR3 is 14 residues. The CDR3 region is CASSPGLSSRGYTF. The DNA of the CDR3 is TGCGCCAGCAGCCCAGGGTTATCAAGCCGTGGCTACACCTTC.

DNA of the CDR3: TGTGCCAGCAGTTTTAGCTCCGGGGAGCTGTTTTTT. As protein: CASSFSSGELFF. The chain combines TRBV12-3 or TRBV12-4 with TRBJ2-2; D unresolved. Trimming shortened V by 3 bases and J by 6 bases, and 5 bases separated the two germline ends. The CDR3 is made up of 12 amino acids.

DNA for the CDR3: TGTGCCAGCAGCCGACAGGATAACTATGGCTACACCTTC. It is translated as CASSRQDNYGYTF. The chain employs TRBV25-1 and TRBJ1-2; maybe TRBD1 (6 bases). V lost 6 bases and J lost 1, with 9 bases in between. This CDR3 is built from 13 residues. Germline V gene sequence: CDR1 MGHDK, CDR2 SYGVNS.

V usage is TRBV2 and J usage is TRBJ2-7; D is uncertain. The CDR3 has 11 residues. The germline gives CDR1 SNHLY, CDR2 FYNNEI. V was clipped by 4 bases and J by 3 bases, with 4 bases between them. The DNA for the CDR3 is TGTGCCAGCAGTGCCCTCTACGAGCAGTACGTC. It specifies CASSALYEQYV.

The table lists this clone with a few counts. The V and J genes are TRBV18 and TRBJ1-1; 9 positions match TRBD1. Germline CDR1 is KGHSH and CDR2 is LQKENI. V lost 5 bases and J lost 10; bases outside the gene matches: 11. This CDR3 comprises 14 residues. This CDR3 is CASSAQGARSGAFF. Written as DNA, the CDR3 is TGTGCCAGCTCAGCACAGGGGGCGCGGAGTGGAGCTTTCTTT.